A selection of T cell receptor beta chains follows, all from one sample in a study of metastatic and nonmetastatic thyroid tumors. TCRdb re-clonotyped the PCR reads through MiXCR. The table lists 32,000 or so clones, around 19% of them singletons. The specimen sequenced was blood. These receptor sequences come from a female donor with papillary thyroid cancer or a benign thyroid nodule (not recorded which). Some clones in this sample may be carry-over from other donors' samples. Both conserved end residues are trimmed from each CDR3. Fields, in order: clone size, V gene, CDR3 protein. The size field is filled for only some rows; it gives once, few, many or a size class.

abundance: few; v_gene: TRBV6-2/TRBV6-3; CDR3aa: ASSYSPTTDTQY
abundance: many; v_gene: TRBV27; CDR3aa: ASSTNRAGNQPQH
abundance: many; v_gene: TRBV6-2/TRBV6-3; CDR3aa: ASSTAGGGNYEQY
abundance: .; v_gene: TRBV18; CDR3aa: ASSRQGGYEQY
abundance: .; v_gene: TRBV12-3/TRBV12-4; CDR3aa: ASRLVGGTEAF
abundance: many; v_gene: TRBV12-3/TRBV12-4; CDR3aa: ASRTQGAGYGYT
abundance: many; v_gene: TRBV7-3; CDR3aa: ASSLSAGETQY
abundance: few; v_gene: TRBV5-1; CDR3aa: ASSLAGTDYEQY
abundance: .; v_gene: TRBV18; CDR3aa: ASSPRNTGELL
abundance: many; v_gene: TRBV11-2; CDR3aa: ASSVIRLLEEEKLF
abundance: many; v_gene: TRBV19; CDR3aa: ASSFDRASYNEQF
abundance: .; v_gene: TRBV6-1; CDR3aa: ASSEGTGGSYEQY
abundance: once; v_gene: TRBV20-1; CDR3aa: SASRGTADNSPLH
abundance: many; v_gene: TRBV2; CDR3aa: ASSAESVGNEQF
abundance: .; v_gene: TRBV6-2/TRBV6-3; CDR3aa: ASSSYGLAATNTGELS
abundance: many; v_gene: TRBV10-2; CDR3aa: ASSESGGKNQPQH
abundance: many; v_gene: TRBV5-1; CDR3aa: ASSLAAFLYEQY
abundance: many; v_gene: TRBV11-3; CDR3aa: ASSSHRGNTEAF
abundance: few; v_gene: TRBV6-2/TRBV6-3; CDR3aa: ASSYSRLAYEQY
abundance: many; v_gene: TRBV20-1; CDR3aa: SASKNQETQY
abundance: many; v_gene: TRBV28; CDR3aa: ASSPGPHEQY
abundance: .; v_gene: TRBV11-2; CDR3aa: ASSPFAGASQPQH
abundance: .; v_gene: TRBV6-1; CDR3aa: ASSEYRSGY
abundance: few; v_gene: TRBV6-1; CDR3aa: ASSPGGYEQY
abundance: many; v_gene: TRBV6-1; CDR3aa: ASSLRTRTYEQY
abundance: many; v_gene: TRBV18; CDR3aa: ASSLGTVNTRQY
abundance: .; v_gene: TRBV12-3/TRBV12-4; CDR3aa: ASSPGTVDGYT
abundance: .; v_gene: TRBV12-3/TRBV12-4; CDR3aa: ASSFRGELF
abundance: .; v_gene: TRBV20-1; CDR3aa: SAELAENPYNEQF
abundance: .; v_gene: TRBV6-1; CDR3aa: ASSRRLDSGNTIY
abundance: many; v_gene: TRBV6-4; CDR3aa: ASSVGQGAHNEQF
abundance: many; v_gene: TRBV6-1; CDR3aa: ASSRDSDPYQPQH
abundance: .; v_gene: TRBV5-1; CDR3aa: ASSLDSGRRHTGELF
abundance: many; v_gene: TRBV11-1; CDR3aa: ASSSGTENYNSPLH
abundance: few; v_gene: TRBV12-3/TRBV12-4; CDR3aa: ASRLGTSGKYEQY
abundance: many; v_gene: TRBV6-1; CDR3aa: ASRWTGDRAKNIQY
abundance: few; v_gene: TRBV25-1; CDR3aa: ASSAPTSGQETQY
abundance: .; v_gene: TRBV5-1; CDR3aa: ASKGHFTDTQY
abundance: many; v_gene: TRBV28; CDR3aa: ASSLALLRDRTGNTIY